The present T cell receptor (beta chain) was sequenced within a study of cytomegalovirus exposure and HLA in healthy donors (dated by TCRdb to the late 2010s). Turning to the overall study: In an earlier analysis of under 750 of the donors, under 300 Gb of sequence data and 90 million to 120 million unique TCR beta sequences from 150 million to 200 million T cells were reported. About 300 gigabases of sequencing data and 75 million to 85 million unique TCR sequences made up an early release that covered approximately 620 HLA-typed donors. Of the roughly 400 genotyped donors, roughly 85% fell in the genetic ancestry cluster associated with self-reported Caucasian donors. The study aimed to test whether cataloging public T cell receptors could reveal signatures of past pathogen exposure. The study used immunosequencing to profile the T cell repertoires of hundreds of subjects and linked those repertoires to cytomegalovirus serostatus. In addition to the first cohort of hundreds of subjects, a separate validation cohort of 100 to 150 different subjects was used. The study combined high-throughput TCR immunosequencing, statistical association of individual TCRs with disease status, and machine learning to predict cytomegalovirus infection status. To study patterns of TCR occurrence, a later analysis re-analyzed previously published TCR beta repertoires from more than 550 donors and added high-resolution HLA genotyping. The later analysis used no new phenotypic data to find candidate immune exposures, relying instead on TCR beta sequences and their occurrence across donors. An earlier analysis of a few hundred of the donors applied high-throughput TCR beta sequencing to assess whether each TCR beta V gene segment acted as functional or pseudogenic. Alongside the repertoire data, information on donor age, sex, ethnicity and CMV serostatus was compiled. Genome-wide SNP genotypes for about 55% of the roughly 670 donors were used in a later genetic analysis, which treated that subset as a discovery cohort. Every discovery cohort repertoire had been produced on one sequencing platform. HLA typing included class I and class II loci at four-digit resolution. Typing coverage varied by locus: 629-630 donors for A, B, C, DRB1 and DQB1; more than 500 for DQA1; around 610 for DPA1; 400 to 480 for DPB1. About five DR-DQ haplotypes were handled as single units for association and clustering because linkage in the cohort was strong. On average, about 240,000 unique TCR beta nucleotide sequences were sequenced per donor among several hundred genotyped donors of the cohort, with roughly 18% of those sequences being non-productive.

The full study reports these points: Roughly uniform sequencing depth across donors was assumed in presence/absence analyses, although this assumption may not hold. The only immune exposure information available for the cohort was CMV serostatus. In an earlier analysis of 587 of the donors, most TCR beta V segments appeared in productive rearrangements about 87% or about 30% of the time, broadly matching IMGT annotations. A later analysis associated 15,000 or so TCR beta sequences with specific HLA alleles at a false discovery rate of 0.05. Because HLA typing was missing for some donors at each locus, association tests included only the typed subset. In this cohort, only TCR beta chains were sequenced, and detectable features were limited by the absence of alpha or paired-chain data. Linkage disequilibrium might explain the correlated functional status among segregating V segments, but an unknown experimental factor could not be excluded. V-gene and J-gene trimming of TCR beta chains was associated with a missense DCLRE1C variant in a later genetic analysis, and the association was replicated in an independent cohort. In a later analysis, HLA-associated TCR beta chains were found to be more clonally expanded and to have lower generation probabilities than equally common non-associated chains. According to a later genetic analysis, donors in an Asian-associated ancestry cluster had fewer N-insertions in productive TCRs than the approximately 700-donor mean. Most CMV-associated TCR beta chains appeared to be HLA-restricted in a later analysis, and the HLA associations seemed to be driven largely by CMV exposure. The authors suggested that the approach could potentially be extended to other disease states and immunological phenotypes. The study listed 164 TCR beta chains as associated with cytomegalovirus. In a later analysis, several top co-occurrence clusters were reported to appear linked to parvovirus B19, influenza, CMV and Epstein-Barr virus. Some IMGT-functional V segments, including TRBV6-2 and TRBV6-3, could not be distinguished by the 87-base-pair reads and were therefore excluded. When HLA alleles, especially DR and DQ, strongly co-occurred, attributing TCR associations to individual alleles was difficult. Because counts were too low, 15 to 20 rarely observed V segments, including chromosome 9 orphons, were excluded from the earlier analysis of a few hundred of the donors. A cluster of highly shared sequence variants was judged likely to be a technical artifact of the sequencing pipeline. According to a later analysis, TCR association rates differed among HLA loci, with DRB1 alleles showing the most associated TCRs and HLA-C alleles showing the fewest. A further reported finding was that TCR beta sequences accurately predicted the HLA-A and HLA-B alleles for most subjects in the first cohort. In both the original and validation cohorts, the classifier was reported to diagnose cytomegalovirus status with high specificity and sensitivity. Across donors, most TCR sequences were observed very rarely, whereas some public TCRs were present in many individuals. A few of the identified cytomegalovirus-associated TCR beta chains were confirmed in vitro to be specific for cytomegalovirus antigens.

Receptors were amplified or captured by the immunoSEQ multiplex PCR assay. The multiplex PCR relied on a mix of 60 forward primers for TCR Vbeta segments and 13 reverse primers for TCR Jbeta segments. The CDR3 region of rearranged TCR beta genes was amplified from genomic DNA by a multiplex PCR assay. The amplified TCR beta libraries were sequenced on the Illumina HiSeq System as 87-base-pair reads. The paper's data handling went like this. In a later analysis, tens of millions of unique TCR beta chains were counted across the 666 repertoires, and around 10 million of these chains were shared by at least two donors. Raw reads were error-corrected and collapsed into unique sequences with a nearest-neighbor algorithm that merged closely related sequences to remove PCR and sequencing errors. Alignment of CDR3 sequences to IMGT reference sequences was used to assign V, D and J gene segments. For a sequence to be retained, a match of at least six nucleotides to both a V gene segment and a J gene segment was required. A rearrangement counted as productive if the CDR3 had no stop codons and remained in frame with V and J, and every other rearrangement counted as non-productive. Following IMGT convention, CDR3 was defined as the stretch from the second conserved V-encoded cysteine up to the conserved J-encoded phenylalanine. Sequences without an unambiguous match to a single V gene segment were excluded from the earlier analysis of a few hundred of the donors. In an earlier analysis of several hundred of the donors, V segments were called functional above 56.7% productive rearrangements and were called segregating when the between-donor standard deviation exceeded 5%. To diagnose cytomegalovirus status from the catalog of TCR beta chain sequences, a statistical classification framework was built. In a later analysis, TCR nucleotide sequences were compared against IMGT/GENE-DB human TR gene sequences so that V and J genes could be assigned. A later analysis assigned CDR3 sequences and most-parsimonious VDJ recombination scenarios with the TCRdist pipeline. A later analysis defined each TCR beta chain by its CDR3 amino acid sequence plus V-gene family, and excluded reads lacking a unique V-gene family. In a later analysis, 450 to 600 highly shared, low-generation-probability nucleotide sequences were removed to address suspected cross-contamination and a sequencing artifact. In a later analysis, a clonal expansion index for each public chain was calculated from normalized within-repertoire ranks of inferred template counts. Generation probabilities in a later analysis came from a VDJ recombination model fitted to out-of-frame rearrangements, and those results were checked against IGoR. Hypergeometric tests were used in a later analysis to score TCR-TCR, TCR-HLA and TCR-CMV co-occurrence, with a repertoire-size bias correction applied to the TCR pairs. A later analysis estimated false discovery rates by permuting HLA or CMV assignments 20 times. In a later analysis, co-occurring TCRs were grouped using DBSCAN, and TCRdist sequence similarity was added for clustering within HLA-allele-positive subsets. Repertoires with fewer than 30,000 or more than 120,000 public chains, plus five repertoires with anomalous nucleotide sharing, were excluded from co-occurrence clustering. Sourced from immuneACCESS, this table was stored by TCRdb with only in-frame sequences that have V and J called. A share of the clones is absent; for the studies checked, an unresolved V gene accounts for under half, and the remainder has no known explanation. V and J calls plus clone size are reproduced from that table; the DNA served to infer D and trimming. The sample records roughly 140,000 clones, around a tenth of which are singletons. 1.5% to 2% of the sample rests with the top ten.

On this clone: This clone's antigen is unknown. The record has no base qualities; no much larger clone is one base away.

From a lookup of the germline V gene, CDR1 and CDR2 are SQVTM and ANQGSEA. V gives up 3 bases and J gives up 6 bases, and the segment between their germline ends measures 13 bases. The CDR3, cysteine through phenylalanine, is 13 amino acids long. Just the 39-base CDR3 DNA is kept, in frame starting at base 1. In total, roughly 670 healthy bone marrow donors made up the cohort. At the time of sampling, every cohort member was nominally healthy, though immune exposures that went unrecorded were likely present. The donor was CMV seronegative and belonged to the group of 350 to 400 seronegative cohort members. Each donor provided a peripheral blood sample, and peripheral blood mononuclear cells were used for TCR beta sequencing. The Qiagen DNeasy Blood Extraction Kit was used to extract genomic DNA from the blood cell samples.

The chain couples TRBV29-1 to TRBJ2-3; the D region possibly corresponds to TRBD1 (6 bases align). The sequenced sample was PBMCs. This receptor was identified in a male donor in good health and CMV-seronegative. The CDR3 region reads CSVESRGADTQYF. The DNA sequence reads TGCAGCGTTGAGTCCAGGGGCGCCGATACGCAGTATTTT.